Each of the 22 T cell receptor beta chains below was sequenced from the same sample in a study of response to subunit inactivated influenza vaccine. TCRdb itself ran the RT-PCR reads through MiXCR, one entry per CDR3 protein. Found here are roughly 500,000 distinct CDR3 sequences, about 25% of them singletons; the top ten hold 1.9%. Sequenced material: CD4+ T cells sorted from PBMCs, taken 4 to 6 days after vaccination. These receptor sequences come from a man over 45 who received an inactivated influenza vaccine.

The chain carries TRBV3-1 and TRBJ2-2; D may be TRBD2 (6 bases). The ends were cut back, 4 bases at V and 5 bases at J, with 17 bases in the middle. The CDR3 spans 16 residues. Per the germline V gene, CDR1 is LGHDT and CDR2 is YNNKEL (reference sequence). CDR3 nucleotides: TGTGCCAGCAGCCCCCCTCGGGGCGGGATGACCGGGGAGCTGTTTTTT. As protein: CASSPPRGGMTGELFF.

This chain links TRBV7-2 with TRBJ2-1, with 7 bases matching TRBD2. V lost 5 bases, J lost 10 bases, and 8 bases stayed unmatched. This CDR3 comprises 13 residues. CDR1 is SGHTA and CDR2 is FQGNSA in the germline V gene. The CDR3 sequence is CASSERTRGEQFF. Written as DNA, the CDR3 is TGTGCCAGCAGCGAGAGGACTAGAGGCGAGCAGTTCTTC.

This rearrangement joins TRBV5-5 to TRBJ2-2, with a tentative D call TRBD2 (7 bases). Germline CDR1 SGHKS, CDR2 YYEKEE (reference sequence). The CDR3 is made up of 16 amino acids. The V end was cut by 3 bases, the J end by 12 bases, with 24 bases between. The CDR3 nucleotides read TGTGCCAGCAGCTATGTTGTAGGGGGGGGTCCCGAGAAGCTGTTTTTT. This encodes CASSYVVGGGPEKLFF.

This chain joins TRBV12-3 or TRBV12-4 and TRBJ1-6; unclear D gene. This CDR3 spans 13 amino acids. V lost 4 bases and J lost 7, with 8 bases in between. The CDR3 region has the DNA TGTGCCAGCAGTTACCACACAAATTCACCCCTCCACTTT. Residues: CASSYHTNSPLHF.

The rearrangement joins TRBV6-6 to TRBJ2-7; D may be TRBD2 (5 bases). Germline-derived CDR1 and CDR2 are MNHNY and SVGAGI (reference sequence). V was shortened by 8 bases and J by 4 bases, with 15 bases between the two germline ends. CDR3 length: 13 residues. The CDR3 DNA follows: TGTGCCAGCTCCGTTCACGAGGGTTACGAGCAGTACTTC. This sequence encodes CASSVHEGYEQYF.

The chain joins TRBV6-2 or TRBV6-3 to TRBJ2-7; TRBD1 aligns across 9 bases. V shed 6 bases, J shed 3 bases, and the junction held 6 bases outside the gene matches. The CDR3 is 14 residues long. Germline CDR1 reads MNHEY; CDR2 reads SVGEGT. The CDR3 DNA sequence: TGTGCCAGCAGACTGACAGGGGGAGGCTACGAGCAGTACTTC. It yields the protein CASRLTGGGYEQYF.

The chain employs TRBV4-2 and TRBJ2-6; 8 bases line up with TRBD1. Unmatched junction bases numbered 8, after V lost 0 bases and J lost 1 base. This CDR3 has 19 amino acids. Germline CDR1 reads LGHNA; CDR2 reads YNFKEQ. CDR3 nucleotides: TGTGCCAGCAGCCAAGAGTCAGGACAGGGTAAATCTGGGGCCAACGTCCTGACTTTC. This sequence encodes CASSQESGQGKSGANVLTF.

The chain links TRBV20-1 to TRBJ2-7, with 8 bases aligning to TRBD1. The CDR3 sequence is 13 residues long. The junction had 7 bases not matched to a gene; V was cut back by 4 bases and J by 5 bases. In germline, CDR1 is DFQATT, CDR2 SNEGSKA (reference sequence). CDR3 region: CSATRTGSHEQYF. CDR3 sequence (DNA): TGCAGTGCTACCCGGACAGGGAGCCACGAGCAGTACTTC.

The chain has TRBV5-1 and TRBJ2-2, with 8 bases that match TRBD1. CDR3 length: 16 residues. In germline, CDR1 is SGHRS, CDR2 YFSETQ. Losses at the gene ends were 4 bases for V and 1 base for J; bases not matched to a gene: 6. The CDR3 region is CASSPRTGMNTGELFF. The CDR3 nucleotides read TGCGCCAGCAGCCCCCGGACAGGGATGAACACCGGGGAGCTGTTTTTT.

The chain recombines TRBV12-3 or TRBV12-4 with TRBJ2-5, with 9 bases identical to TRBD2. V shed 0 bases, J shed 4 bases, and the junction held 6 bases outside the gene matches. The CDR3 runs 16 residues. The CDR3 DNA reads TGTGCCAGCAGTTTAGCGCGCGGACTAGCGCTAGAGACCCAGTACTTC. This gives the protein CASSLARGLALETQYF.

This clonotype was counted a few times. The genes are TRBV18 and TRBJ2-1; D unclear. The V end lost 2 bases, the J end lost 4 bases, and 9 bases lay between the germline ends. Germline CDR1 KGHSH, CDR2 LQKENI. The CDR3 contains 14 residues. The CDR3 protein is CASSPESRYNEQFF. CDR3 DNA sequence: TGTGCCAGCTCACCAGAATCCAGATACAATGAGCAGTTCTTC.

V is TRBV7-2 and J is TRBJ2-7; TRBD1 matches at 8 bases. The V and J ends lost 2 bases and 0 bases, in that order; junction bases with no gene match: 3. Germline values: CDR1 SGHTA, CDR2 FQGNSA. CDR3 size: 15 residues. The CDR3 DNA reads TGTGCCAGCAGCTTAACGCAGGGGGCCTCCTACGAGCAGTACTTC. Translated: CASSLTQGASYEQYF.

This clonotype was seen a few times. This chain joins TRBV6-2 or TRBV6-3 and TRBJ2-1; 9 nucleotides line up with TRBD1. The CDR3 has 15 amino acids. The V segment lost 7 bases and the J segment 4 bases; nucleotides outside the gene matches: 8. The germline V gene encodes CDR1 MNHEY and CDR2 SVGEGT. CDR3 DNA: TGTGCCAGCACCCCCCGGACAGGGGTATACAATGAGCAGTTCTTC. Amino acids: CASTPRTGVYNEQFF.

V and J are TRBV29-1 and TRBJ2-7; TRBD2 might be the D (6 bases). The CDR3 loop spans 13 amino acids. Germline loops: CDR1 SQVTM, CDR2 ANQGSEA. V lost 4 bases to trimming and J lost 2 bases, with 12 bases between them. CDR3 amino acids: CSVVGSSAYEQYF. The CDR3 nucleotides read TGCAGCGTTGTCGGGAGCTCCGCCTACGAGCAGTACTTC.

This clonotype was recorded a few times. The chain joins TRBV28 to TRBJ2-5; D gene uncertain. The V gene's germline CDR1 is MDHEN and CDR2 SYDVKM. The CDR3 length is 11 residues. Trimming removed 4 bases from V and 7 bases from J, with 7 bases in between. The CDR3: CASSWTTTQYF. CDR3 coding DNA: TGTGCCAGCAGTTGGACCACGACCCAGTACTTC.

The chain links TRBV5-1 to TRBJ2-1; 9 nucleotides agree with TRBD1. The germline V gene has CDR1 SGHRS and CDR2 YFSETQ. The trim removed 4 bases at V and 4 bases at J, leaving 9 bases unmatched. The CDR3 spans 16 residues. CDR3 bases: TGCGCCAGCAGCGTAGCCACAGGGGGCGGTTACAATGAGCAGTTCTTC. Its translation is CASSVATGGGYNEQFF.

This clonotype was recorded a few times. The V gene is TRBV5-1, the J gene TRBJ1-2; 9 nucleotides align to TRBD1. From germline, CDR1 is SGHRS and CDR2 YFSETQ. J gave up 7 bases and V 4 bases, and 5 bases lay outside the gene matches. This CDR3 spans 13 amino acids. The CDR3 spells CASSAGQGSGYTF. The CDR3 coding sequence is TGCGCCAGCAGCGCGGGACAGGGTAGTGGCTACACCTTC.

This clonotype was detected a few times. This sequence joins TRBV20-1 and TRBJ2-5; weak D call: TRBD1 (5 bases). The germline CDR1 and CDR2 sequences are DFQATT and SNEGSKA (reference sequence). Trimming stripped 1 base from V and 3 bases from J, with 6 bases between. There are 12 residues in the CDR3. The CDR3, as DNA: TGCAGTGCTAGAGGCAGGGAAGAGACCCAGTACTTC. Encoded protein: CSARGREETQYF.

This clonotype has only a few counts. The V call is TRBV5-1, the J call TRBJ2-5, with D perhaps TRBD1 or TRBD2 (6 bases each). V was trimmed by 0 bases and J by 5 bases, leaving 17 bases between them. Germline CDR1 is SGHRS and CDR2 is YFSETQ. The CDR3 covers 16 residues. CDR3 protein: CASSLGLLGGRETQYF. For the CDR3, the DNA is TGCGCCAGCAGCTTGGGATTGCTGGGGGGCCGGGAGACCCAGTACTTC.

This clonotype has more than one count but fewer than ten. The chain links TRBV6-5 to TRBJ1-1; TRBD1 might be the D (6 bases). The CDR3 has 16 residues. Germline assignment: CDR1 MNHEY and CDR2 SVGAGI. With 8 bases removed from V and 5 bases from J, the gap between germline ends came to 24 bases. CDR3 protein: CASRSPWDIRATEAFF. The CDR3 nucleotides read TGTGCCAGCCGTTCACCCTGGGACATTCGTGCGACTGAAGCTTTCTTT.

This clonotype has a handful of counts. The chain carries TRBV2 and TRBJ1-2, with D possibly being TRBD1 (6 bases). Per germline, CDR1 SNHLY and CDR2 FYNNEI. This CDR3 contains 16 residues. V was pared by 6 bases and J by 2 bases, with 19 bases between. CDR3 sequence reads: CASRAAGQGSNYGYTF. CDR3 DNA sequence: TGTGCCAGCAGGGCCGCAGGGCAGGGGAGCAACTATGGCTACACCTTC.

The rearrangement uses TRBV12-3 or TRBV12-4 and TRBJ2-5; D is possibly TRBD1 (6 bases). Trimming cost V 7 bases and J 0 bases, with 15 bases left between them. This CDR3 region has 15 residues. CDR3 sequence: CASTEMTGHQETQYF. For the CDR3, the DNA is TGTGCCAGCACCGAAATGACAGGCCACCAAGAGACCCAGTACTTC.